Only a few counts were recorded for the clone carrying this T cell receptor (beta chain). The antigen is unknown. This specimen belongs to a study of blood T cells in healthy people across ages. The study's findings and limits: It was held that the diversity estimates obtained from one million T cells were underestimates.

CDR1 is SQVTM and CDR2 is ANQGSEA in the germline V gene. The CDR3 extends over 12 amino acids. V shed 5 bases and J shed 1 base, with 8 bases lying between them. Combining a sample-barcoded 5' primer with a J-beta primer mix, a second PCR ran for roughly 6 to 11 cycles. Every sample gave at least 2.5 million paired-end reads containing CDR3. TCRdb reprocessed the 5' RACE reads with MiXCR, giving one entry per CDR3 protein. Among about 1 million distinct CDR3 sequences listed, 35% to 55% were seen once. V is TRBV29-1 and J is TRBJ1-1; D not resolved. The sample taken for sequencing was blood. This TCR came from a woman in her fifties or sixties in good health. The CDR3 DNA reads as TGCAGCGTTCGAACGGAGAACACTGAAGCTTTCTTT. This sequence encodes CSVRTENTEAFF. Looking up the rest from reference TRBV29-1 and TRBJ1-1 gives the full variable domain: SAVISQKPSRDICQRGTSLTIQCQVDSQVTMMFWYRQQPGQSLTLIATANQGSEATYESGFVIDKFPISRPNLTFSTLTVSNMSPEDSSIYLCSVRTENTEAFFGQGTRLTVV.